Detailed here is one TCR beta chain. Likely a read error: the CDR3 ends without its conserved phenylalanine or tryptophan. The entry originates in a study of tumor and adjacent non-tumor tissue in lung cancer. Germline loops: CDR1 SGHAT, CDR2 FQNNGV. CDR3 length equals 17 residues. Trimming removed 1 base from V and 6 bases from J; junction bases left unmatched: 11. A modified ARM-PCR protocol with three rounds of nested PCR amplified TCRbeta. Via MiXCR, TCRdb re-called the multiplex PCR reads, giving one row per CDR3 protein. The data show more than 95,000 distinct CDR3 sequences, with about 66% seen just once and 13% held by the top ten. No cell sorting was done before RNA was extracted from the tissue.

The V call is TRBV11-2, the J call TRBJ2-7; 11 bases map to TRBD1. Sequencing used lung tumor tissue. The sequence was collected from a man between 25 and 39 years old with non-small cell lung cancer. In nucleotides, the CDR3 is TGTGCCAGCAGCTTAGGGTCTCTGGGACAGGGGGTTTTCGAGCAGTACTCC. This encodes CASSLGSLGQGVFEQYS.